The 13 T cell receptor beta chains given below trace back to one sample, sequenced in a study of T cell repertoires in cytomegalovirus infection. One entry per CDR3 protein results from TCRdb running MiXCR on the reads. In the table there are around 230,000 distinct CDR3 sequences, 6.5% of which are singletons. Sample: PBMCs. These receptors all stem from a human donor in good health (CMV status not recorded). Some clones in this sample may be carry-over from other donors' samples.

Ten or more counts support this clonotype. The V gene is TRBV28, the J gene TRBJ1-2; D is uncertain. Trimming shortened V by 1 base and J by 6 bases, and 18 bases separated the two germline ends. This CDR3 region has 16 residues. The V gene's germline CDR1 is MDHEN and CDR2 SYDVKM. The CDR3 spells CASSLLPRAGGDGYTF. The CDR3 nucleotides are TGTGCCAGCAGTTTATTACCCCGGGCCGGCGGTGATGGCTACACCTTC.

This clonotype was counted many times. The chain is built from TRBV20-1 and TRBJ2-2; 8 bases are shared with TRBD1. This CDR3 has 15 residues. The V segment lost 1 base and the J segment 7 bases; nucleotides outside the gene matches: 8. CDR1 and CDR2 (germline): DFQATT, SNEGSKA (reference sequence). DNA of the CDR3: TGCAGTGCTAGAGTACCAGGGGGCAGTCGCGGGGAGCTGTTTTTT. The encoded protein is CSARVPGGSRGELFF.

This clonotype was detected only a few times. The CDR3 coding sequence is TGTGCCAGCAGTGAAACACCGGGCGGGACCGGGGAGCTGTTTTTT. Translation: CASSETPGGTGELFF. The J gene is TRBJ2-2, the V gene TRBV2; a possible D gene is TRBD2 (5 bases). Germline V CDR1 and CDR2: SNHLY, FYNNEI. V lost 2 bases and J 5 bases, leaving 12 bases between the germline ends. The CDR3 has 15 amino acids. The full variable domain, with the rest looked up from reference TRBV2 and TRBJ2-2, is EPEVTQTPSHQVTQMGQEVILRCVPISNHLYFYWYRQILGQKVEFLVSFYNNEISEKSEIFDDQFSVERPDGSNFTLKIRSTKLEDSAMYFCASSETPGGTGELFFGEGSRLTVL.

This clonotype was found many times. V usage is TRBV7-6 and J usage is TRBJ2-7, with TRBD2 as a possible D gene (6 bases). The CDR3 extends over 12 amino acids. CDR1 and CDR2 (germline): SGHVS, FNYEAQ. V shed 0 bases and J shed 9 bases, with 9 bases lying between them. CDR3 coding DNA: TGTGCCAGCAGCTTAGCAGCCGGGGGGCAGTACTTC. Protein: CASSLAAGGQYF. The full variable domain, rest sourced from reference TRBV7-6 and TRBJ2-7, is GAGVSQSPRYKVTKRGQDVALRCDPISGHVSLYWYRQALGQGPEFLTYFNYEAQQDKSGLPNDRFSAERPEGSISTLTIQRTEQRDSAMYRCASSLAAGGQYFGPGTRLTVT.

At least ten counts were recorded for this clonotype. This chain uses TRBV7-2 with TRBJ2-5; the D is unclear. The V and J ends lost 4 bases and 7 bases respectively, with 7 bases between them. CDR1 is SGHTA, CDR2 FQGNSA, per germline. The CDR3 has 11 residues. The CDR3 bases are TGTGCCAGCAGCTCATACGGGACCCAGTACTTC. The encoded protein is CASSSYGTQYF.

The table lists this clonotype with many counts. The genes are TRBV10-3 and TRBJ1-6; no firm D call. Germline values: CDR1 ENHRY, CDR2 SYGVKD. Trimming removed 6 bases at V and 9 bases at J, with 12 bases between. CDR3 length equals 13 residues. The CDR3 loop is CAIRGAVSSPLHF. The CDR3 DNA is TGTGCCATCAGGGGCGCGGTAAGTTCACCCCTCCACTTT.

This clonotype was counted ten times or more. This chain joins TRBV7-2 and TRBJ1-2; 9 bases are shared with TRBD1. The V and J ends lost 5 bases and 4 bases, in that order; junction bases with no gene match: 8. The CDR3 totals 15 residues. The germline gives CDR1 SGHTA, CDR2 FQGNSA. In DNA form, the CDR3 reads TGTGCCAGCAGCCAAAGACAGGGGGTTAGCTATGGCTACACCTTC. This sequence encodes CASSQRQGVSYGYTF.

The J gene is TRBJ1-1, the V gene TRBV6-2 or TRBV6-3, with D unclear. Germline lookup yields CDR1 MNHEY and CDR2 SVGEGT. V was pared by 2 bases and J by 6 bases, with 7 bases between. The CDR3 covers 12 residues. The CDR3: CASSYPPPEAFF. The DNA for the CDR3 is TGTGCCAGCAGTTACCCCCCCCCTGAAGCTTTCTTT.

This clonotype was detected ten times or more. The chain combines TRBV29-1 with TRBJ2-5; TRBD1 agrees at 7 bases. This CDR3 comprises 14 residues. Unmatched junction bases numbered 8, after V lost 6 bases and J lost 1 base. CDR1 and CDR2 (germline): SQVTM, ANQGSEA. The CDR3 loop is CSVNPGTVQETQYF. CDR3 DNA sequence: TGCAGCGTGAACCCCGGGACAGTCCAAGAGACCCAGTACTTC. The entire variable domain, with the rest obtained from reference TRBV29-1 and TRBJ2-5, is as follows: SAVISQKPSRDICQRGTSLTIQCQVDSQVTMMFWYRQQPGQSLTLIATANQGSEATYESGFVIDKFPISRPNLTFSTLTVSNMSPEDSSIYLCSVNPGTVQETQYFGPGTRLLVL.

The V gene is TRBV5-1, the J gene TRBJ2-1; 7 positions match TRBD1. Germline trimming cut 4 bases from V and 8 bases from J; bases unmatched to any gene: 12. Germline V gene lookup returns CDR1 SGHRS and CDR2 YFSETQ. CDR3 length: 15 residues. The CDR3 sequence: CASSLSGQTLDEQFF. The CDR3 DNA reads TGCGCCAGCAGCCTGTCGGGACAGACCTTGGATGAGCAGTTCTTC.

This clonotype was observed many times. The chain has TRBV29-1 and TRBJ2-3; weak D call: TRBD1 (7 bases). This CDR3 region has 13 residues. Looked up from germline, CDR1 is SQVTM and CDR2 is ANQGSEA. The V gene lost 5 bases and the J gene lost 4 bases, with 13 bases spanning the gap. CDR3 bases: TGCAGCGTTAGGGGGCAGCGGGCAGATACGCAGTATTTT. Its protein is CSVRGQRADTQYF.

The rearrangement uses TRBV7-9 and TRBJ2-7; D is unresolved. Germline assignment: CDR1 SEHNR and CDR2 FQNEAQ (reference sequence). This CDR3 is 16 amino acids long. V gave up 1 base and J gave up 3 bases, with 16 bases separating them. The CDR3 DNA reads TGTGCCAGCAGCTTAGAAGTTGGTTGGGTAGGCTACGAGCAGTACTTC. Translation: CASSLEVGWVGYEQYF.

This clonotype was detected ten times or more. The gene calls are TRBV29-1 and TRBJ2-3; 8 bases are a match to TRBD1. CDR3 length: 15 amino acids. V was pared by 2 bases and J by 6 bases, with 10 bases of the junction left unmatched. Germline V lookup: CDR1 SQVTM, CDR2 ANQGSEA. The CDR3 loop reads CSVETGQGAFDTQYF. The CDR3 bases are TGCAGCGTTGAAACGGGGCAGGGGGCTTTCGATACGCAGTATTTT.